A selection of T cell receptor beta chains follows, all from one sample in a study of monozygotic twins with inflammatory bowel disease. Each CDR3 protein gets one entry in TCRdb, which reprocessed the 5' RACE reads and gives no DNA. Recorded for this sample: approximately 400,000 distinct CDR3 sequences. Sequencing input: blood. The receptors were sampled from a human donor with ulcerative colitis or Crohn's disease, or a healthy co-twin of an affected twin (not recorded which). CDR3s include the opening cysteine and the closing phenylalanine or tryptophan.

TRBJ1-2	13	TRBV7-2	CASSLALGDGYTF
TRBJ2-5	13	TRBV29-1	CSFTTGGRETQYF
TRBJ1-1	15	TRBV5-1	CASSSTPGTGREAFF
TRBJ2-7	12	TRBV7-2	CASSRPNYEQYF
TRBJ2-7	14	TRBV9	CASSFGQGTYEQYF
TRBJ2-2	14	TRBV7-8	CASSLELNTGELFF
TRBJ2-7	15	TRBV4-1	CASSLIRDGNYEQYF
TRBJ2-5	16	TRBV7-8	CASSPNSGTAQETQYF
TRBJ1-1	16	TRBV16	CASSQFAGQGITEAFF
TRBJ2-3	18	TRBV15	CATSRDRRSGGAIDTQYF
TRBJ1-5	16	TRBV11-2	CASSLTGTASNQPQHF
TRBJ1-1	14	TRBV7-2	CASSLGAVNTEAFF
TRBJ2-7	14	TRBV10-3	CAIMQGTANYEQYF